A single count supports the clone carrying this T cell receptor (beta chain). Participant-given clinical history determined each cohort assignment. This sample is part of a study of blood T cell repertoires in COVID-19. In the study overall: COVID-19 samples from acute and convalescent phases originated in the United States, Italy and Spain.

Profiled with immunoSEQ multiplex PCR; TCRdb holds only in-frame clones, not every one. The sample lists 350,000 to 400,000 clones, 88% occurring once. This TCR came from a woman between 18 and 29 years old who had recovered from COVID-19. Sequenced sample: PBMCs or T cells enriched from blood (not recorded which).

CDR3 sequence reads: CASSHDRGMDSPLHF. The CDR3 DNA sequence: TGCGCCAGCAGCCATGATAGGGGTATGGATTCACCCCTCCACTTT. J is TRBJ1-6 and V is TRBV4-1; weak D call: TRBD1 (5 bases). Germline V gene data show CDR1 as MGHRA and CDR2 as YSYEKL. The V end lost 3 bases, the J end lost 8 bases, and 14 bases lay between the germline ends. There are 15 residues in the CDR3.